This T cell receptor (beta chain) was sequenced during a study of identical twins. Many counts were recorded for this clonotype. One entry per CDR3 protein results from TCRdb running MiXCR on the 5' RACE reads. This table has just over 500,000 distinct CDR3 sequences, about 20% appearing once. These data are also associated with another study on T cells expressing NK-cell markers.

This clonotype was obtained from a woman in her late teens or twenties in good health. The material sequenced was CD4+ T cells sorted from blood.

The chain's CDR3 is CASSQLYEQYF. In nucleotides, the CDR3 is TGTGCCAGCAGTCAACTCTACGAGCAGTACTTC. The chain has TRBV3-1 and TRBJ2-7; D gene uncertain. Germline assignment: CDR1 LGHDT and CDR2 YNNKEL (reference sequence). With 6 bases removed from V and 3 bases from J, the gap between germline ends came to 6 bases. The CDR3 has 11 residues.